This passage covers 26 T cell receptor beta chains from one sample sequenced in a study of beta chain features in type 1 diabetes. The antigens of these receptors remain unknown. Regarding the study as a whole: Shortening that was moderate but significant affected the TCRB CDR3s of Type 1 diabetes patients in all four CD4+ subsets.

The study reverse transcribed the entire isolated RNA, so it sequenced expressed TCRB transcripts. TCRdb's copy holds only in-frame clones and misses some; the assay was immunoSEQ multiplex PCR. In the table there are approximately 260,000 clones, approximately 20% of which are singletons. The sequencing input was naive CD4+ T cells from blood. Receptors originate from a woman aged 40-49 years with type 1 diabetes.

The chain joins TRBV18 to TRBJ1-4; the D gene is possibly TRBD1 (6 bases). Germline loops: CDR1 KGHSH, CDR2 LQKENI. The CDR3 spans 12 residues. V was clipped by 2 bases and J by 8 bases, with 6 bases between them. The CDR3 coding sequence is TGTGCCAGCTCACCAAGGGGGGAAAAACTGTTTTTT. Protein: CASSPRGEKLFF. The full variable domain, with the rest looked up from reference TRBV18 and TRBJ1-4, is NAGVMQNPRHLVRRRGQEARLRCSPMKGHSHVYWYRQLPEEGLKFMVYLQKENIIDESGMPKERFSAEFPKEGPSILRIQQVVRGDSAAYFCASSPRGEKLFFGSGTQLSVL.

This clone was counted only a few times. The chain has TRBV18 and TRBJ2-5; D perhaps matches TRBD2 (6 bases). The V gene's germline CDR1 is KGHSH and CDR2 LQKENI. This CDR3 is built from 14 residues. Trimming took off 3 bases at V and 2 bases at J, with 10 bases between the two ends. As DNA, the CDR3 is TGTGCCAGCTCACCGGGGGGACTTCAAGAGACCCAGTACTTC. Protein sequence: CASSPGGLQETQYF.

This clone appeared a few times. J is TRBJ2-2 and V is TRBV28, with 9 bases lining up with TRBD1. The trim removed 5 bases at V and 5 bases at J, leaving 6 bases unmatched. CDR3 length equals 15 residues. Germline CDR1 MDHEN, CDR2 SYDVKM. The CDR3 DNA is TGTGCCAGCAGTGCTCCCGGGACAGGGACCGGGGAGCTGTTTTTT. Translating it yields CASSAPGTGTGELFF.

V usage is TRBV30 and J usage is TRBJ1-5; D possibly corresponds to TRBD1 (5 bases). Germline V gives CDR1 GTSNPN, CDR2 SVGIG (reference sequence). This CDR3 has 13 amino acids. V lost 4 bases and J lost 6, with 13 bases in between. Written as DNA, the CDR3 is TGTGCCTGGACACAGGCCCTGGGTCAGCCCCAGCATTTT. Protein: CAWTQALGQPQHF.

The chain has TRBV9 and TRBJ2-3; 9 bases fit TRBD1. The V and J ends lost 6 bases and 3 bases, in that order; junction bases with no gene match: 5. The germline CDR1 and CDR2 sequences are SGDLS and YYNGEE. The CDR3 has 14 amino acids. As DNA, the CDR3 is TGTGCCAGCACCGGGACAGGGAGTACAGATACGCAGTATTTT. Translating gives CASTGTGSTDTQYF.

This clone turned up a few times. The rearrangement joins TRBV6-6 to TRBJ1-1; maybe TRBD1 (5 bases). The CDR3 loop spans 14 amino acids. Germline values: CDR1 MNHNY, CDR2 SVGAGI (reference sequence). With 0 bases removed from V and 1 base from J, the gap between germline ends came to 6 bases. The CDR3 DNA is TGTGCCAGCAGTTACTCCGACAGGAACACTGAAGCTTTCTTT. This codes for CASSYSDRNTEAFF.

This clone has more than one count but fewer than ten. CDR3 residues: CASRTATNEKLFF. CDR3 nucleotide sequence: TGTGCCAGCAGGACAGCAACTAATGAAAAACTGTTTTTT. The rearrangement joins TRBV27 to TRBJ1-4; the D gene is possibly TRBD1 (5 bases). CDR3 length: 13 residues. The V gene lost 6 bases and the J gene lost 0 bases, with 5 bases spanning the gap. The V gene's germline CDR1 is MNHEY and CDR2 SMNVEV (reference sequence).

J is TRBJ1-1 and V is TRBV7-3; D not resolved. Deletions cut 2 bases from V and 5 bases from J, with 12 bases between. The CDR3 loop spans 14 amino acids. CDR1 and CDR2 from the germline V gene are SGHTA and FQGTGA. The CDR3 nucleotides read TGTGCCAGCAGCTTAGCGGCTTTTGGGACTGAAGCTTTCTTT. It yields the protein CASSLAAFGTEAFF.

This chain joins TRBV9 and TRBJ2-1; TRBD2 might be the D (6 bases). Germline values: CDR1 SGDLS, CDR2 YYNGEE. The V gene lost 0 bases and the J gene lost 6 bases, with 13 bases spanning the gap. This CDR3 is 15 amino acids long. CDR3 in DNA: TGTGCCAGCAGCGTAGGGGCTAGCGAGTTCAATGAGCAGTTCTTC. Protein: CASSVGASEFNEQFF. The entire variable domain, with the rest obtained from reference TRBV9 and TRBJ2-1, is as follows: DSGVTQTPKHLITATGQRVTLRCSPRSGDLSVYWYQQSLDQGLQFLIQYYNGEERAKGNILERFSAQQFPDLHSELNLSSLELGDSALYFCASSVGASEFNEQFFGPGTRLTVL.

The chain employs TRBV4-1 and TRBJ2-7, with TRBD2 identical over 7 bases. Per the germline V gene, CDR1 is MGHRA and CDR2 is YSYEKL. Losses at the gene ends were 1 base for V and 7 bases for J; bases not matched to a gene: 13. The CDR3 sequence is 16 residues long. The CDR3 DNA reads as TGCGCCAGCAGCCAAGGGGGGGGAGCGGGCCTGGGAGAGCAGTACTTC. Its protein product is CASSQGGGAGLGEQYF.

The rearrangement joins TRBV5-1 to TRBJ1-1; 7 bases line up with TRBD1. Losses at the gene ends were 7 bases for V and 1 base for J; bases not matched to a gene: 4. Germline CDR1 is SGHRS and CDR2 is YFSETQ. This CDR3 has 13 amino acids. In DNA, the CDR3 is TGCGCCAGCGGACAGGTTGGGAACACTGAAGCTTTCTTT. Encoded protein: CASGQVGNTEAFF.

As regards this clone: This CDR3 is also generated by other DNA sequences in the sample. The rearrangement links TRBV7-3 to TRBJ2-1, with 9 bases aligning to TRBD2. J lost 4 bases, V lost 3 bases, and 4 bases had no gene match. The CDR3 is made up of 15 amino acids. The germline V gene encodes CDR1 SGHTA and CDR2 FQGTGA. DNA of the CDR3: TGTGCCAGCAGCTTCCAGCGGGGGGCTTACAATGAGCAGTTCTTC. Protein product: CASSFQRGAYNEQFF.

The gene calls are TRBV19 and TRBJ2-1, with 8 bases aligning to TRBD1. J gave up 9 bases and V 3 bases, and 7 bases lay outside the gene matches. The length of the CDR3 is 14 residues. Germline lookup yields CDR1 LNHDA and CDR2 SQIVND (reference sequence). The DNA of the CDR3 is TGTGCCAGTAGTATCAACAGGGGGAAGAGTGAGCAGTTCTTC. Its translation: CASSINRGKSEQFF.

The gene calls are TRBV7-2 and TRBJ2-4; D perhaps matches TRBD2 (5 bases). This CDR3 has 14 amino acids. V dropped 1 base and J dropped 6 bases, with 10 bases sitting between them. Germline CDR1 reads SGHTA; CDR2 reads FQGNSA. The CDR3 here is CASSLGLEGNIQYF. Written as DNA, the CDR3 is TGTGCCAGCAGCTTAGGGCTAGAGGGAAACATTCAGTACTTC. The complete variable domain, with remaining parts taken from reference TRBV7-2 and TRBJ2-4, reads GAGVSQSPSNKVTEKGKDVELRCDPISGHTALYWYRQSLGQGLEFLIYFQGNSAPDKSGLPSDRFSAERTGGSVSTLTIQRTQQEDSAVYLCASSLGLEGNIQYFGAGTRLSVL.

The CDR3 DNA reads TGTGCCAGCTCACCAACGGCAGGGTGGACCTACGAGCAGTACTTC. This encodes CASSPTAGWTYEQYF. The chain has TRBV18 and TRBJ2-7; a weak D match, TRBD1 (5 bases). The germline V gene encodes CDR1 KGHSH and CDR2 LQKENI. This CDR3 has 15 amino acids. The V end lost 2 bases, the J end lost 2 bases, and 13 bases lay between the germline ends.

The sample holds a few counts of this clone. The chain combines TRBV6-5 with TRBJ2-6; D not resolved. Germline V gene data show CDR1 as MNHEY and CDR2 as SVGAGI. This CDR3 has 16 residues. The germline V and J ends were trimmed by 4 bases and 0 bases, with 10 bases remaining between them. The chain's CDR3 is CASSLVRFSGANVLTF. The CDR3 DNA is TGTGCCAGCAGTTTGGTACGGTTCTCTGGGGCCAACGTCCTGACTTTC.

This clone was observed a few times. The chain links TRBV14 to TRBJ1-1, with D maybe TRBD1 (5 bases). Germline V gene lookup returns CDR1 SGHDN and CDR2 FVKESK. Trimming stripped 4 bases from V and 10 bases from J, with 10 bases between. This CDR3 has 11 residues. This chain's CDR3 is CASSLTGGAFF. In nucleotides, the CDR3 is TGTGCCAGCAGCCTTACCGGGGGAGCTTTCTTT.

This sequence joins TRBV11-2 and TRBJ2-1; 8 nucleotides align to TRBD1. The CDR3 is made up of 16 amino acids. J lost 5 bases, V lost 5 bases, and 11 bases had no gene match. CDR1 is SGHAT and CDR2 is FQNNGV in the germline V gene. The CDR3: CASSRNRGETDNEQFF. CDR3 DNA: TGTGCCAGCAGCCGAAACAGGGGGGAAACTGACAATGAGCAGTTCTTC.

The chain combines TRBV9 with TRBJ2-6; TRBD2 might be the D (5 bases). Looked up from germline, CDR1 is SGDLS and CDR2 is YYNGEE. The ends were cut back, 9 bases at V and 1 base at J, with 5 bases in the middle. The CDR3 runs to 12 residues. The CDR3 protein is CATGSGANVLTF. CDR3 sequence (DNA): TGTGCCACGGGGTCTGGGGCCAACGTCCTGACTTTC.

In this sample, this clone turned up a few times. This chain joins TRBV29-1 and TRBJ1-1, with D perhaps TRBD1 (5 bases). V gave up 4 bases and J gave up 3 bases, with 12 bases separating them. The CDR3 covers 13 residues. CDR1 is SQVTM and CDR2 is ANQGSEA in the germline V gene. Here the CDR3 DNA reads TGCAGCGTTGCTCGGCAGGGTGACACTGAAGCTTTCTTT. As protein: CSVARQGDTEAFF.

In its sample, this clone was seen a few times. The genes are TRBV7-9 and TRBJ1-1; unclear D gene. The CDR3 is 13 amino acids. Germline V gene sequence: CDR1 SEHNR, CDR2 FQNEAQ (reference sequence). V gave up 5 bases and J gave up 0 bases, with 7 bases separating them. CDR3 protein: CASSVELNTEAFF. DNA for the CDR3: TGTGCCAGCAGCGTAGAGCTGAACACTGAAGCTTTCTTT. Filled out from reference TRBV7-9 and TRBJ1-1, the complete variable domain reads DTGVSQNPRHKITKRGQNVTFRCDPISEHNRLYWYRQTLGQGPEFLTYFQNEAQLEKSRLLSDRFSAERPKGSFSTLEIQRTEQGDSAMYLCASSVELNTEAFFGQGTRLTVV.

The V and J genes are TRBV7-2 and TRBJ2-3; TRBD2 might be the D (6 bases). CDR1 and CDR2 from the germline V gene are SGHTA and FQGNSA. Trimming pared 1 base from V and 5 bases from J, leaving 13 bases between. This CDR3 region has 15 residues. The CDR3 here is CASSLGGALGDTQYF. The CDR3 region has the DNA TGTGCCAGCAGCTTAGGCGGGGCCCTTGGAGATACGCAGTATTTT.

This clone was seen more than once but under ten times. The chain has TRBV11-2 and TRBJ2-5; D remains unclear. Trimming removed 3 bases from V and 3 bases from J, with 5 bases in between. Germline V lookup: CDR1 SGHAT, CDR2 FQNNGV. The CDR3 covers 12 residues. This chain's CDR3 is CASSLLEETQYF. In nucleotides, the CDR3 is TGTGCCAGCAGCTTGCTAGAAGAGACCCAGTACTTC.

This chain connects TRBV25-1 to TRBJ2-1, with TRBD2 as a possible D gene (5 bases). The germline V and J ends were trimmed by 1 base and 0 bases, with 13 bases remaining between them. Germline V gives CDR1 MGHDK, CDR2 SYGVNS. The CDR3 contains 17 residues. The CDR3 bases are TGTGCCAGCAGTGAATCAACCGGACTTTCCTCCTACAATGAGCAGTTCTTC. Translated: CASSESTGLSSYNEQFF. The entire variable domain, with the rest obtained from reference TRBV25-1 and TRBJ2-1, is as follows: EADIYQTPRYLVIGTGKKITLECSQTMGHDKMYWYQQDPGMELHLIHYSYGVNSTEKGDLSSESTVSRIRTEHFPLTLESARPSHTSQYLCASSESTGLSSYNEQFFGPGTRLTVL.

Worth noting for this clone: Other DNA sequences in this sample translate to the same CDR3. The gene calls are TRBV7-9 and TRBJ2-2; the D is unclear. Per the germline V gene, CDR1 is SEHNR and CDR2 is FQNEAQ (reference sequence). V lost 5 bases, J lost 6 bases, and 7 bases lay in between. This CDR3 is built from 12 residues. CDR3 protein: CASSPLSGELFF. The CDR3 nucleotides are TGTGCCAGCAGCCCTCTATCCGGGGAGCTGTTTTTT.

This clone turned up a few times. The sample holds other DNA sequences that translate to the same CDR3. The chain couples TRBV7-2 to TRBJ1-2, with D maybe TRBD1 (5 bases). The CDR3 is 12 residues long. Trimming stripped 5 bases from V and 4 bases from J, with 8 bases between. Germline values: CDR1 SGHTA, CDR2 FQGNSA. The CDR3 loop reads CASSPDSYGYTF. CDR3 nucleotide sequence: TGTGCCAGCAGCCCCGACAGCTATGGCTACACCTTC.